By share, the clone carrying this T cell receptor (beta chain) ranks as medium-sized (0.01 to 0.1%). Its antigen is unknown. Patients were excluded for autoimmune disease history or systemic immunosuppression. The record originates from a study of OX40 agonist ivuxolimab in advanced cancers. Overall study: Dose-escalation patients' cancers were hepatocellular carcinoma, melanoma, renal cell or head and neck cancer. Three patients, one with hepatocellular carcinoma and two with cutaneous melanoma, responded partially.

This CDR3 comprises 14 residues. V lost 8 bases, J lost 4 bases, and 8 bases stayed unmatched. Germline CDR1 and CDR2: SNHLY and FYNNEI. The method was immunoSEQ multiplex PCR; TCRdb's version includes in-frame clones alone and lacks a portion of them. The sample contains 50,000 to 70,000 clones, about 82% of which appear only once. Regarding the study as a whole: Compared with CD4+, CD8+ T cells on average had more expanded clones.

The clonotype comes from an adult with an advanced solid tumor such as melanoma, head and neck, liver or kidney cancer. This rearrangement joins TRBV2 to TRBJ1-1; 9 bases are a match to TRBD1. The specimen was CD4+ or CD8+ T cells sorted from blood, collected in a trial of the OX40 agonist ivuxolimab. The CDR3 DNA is TGTGCCAGCGCGTCCGAGACAGGGGGCACTGAAGCTTTCTTT. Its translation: CASASETGGTEAFF.